A selection of T cell receptor beta chains follows, all from one sample in a study of identical twins. TCRdb recomputed calls from the 5' RACE reads with MiXCR, one row per CDR3 protein. Of nearly 250,000 distinct CDR3 sequences in the sample, around 6.6% were seen once. Separately, the same data were catalogued under a study of yellow fever vaccine responses in identical twins.

What was sequenced was memory (CD45RO+) T cells sorted from blood. The source of these receptors is a woman aged 18-30 years in good health. Both conserved end residues are part of each CDR3. Each record gives: CDR3 length, D gene, J gene, V gene, clone size, CDR3 DNA, CDR3 protein. D genes are given only for firm matches. The listing skips clone size in some rows; elsewhere it reads once, few, many or a size class.

length: 15
D: TRBD1
J: TRBJ2-7
V: TRBV27
size: many
DNA: TGTGCCAGCAGTAGGGACAGGGACAGATACTACGAGCAGTACTTC
CDR3: CASSRDRDRYYEQYF

length: 15
D: TRBD1
J: TRBJ2-6
V: TRBV15
size: few
DNA: TGTGCCACCAGCACAGGGGGTACTGGGGCCAACGTCCTGACTTTC
CDR3: CATSTGGTGANVLTF

length: 15
D: -
J: TRBJ2-2
V: TRBV20-1
size: many
DNA: TGCAGTGCTAGAGATCGGGGGGCTGTCACCGGGGAGCTGTTTTTT
CDR3: CSARDRGAVTGELFF

length: 14
D: -
J: TRBJ1-2
V: TRBV29-1
size: many
DNA: TGCAGCGTTGAAAGAGGGGGGGGTGACTATGGCTACACCTTC
CDR3: CSVERGGGDYGYTF

length: 13
D: -
J: TRBJ2-5
V: TRBV10-3
size: many
DNA: TGTGCCATCAGTGGGGGGCTTCAAGAGACCCAGTACTTC
CDR3: CAISGGLQETQYF

length: 14
D: -
J: TRBJ2-2
V: TRBV19
size: -
DNA: TGTGCCAGTAGTATGGGCAGGAACACCGGGGAGCTGTTTTTT
CDR3: CASSMGRNTGELFF

length: 15
D: -
J: TRBJ2-7
V: TRBV7-2
size: -
DNA: TGTGCCAGCAGCTTATCGTCTAGCTGGTCCTACGAGCAGTACTTC
CDR3: CASSLSSSWSYEQYF

length: 13
D: -
J: TRBJ2-7
V: TRBV5-1
size: few
DNA: TGCGCCAGCAGCTTGGGGCTTCGGTACGAGCAGTACTTC
CDR3: CASSLGLRYEQYF

length: 13
D: TRBD1
J: TRBJ1-1
V: TRBV29-1
size: -
DNA: TGCAGCGTGAATCAGGGGGCTGTTGCTGAAGCTTTCTTT
CDR3: CSVNQGAVAEAFF

length: 14
D: -
J: TRBJ2-5
V: TRBV19
size: -
DNA: TGTGCCAGTAGTATGTCAACAGCGGAAGAGACCCAGTACTTC
CDR3: CASSMSTAEETQYF

length: 16
D: TRBD2
J: TRBJ2-2
V: TRBV20-1
size: few
DNA: TGCAGTGCCCCACTAGCGGGGGGGCCTGACACCGGGGAGCTGTTTTTT
CDR3: CSAPLAGGPDTGELFF

length: 14
D: -
J: TRBJ1-2
V: TRBV3-1
size: few
DNA: TGTGCCAGCAGCCAAGGCACGGGATCCTATGGCTACACCTTC
CDR3: CASSQGTGSYGYTF

length: 14
D: -
J: TRBJ2-2
V: TRBV29-1
size: many
DNA: TGCAGCGTGGGCCCGGGACACACCACCGGGGAGCTGTTTTTT
CDR3: CSVGPGHTTGELFF

length: 15
D: -
J: TRBJ1-6
V: TRBV20-1
size: -
DNA: TGCAGTGCTCAGTTTGGGCAGAATACTAATTCACCCCTCCACTTT
CDR3: CSAQFGQNTNSPLHF

length: 16
D: TRBD2
J: TRBJ2-1
V: TRBV20-1
size: few
DNA: TGCAGTGCTAGATTCCCTAGCGGGGGGGACCGCAATGAGCAGTTCTTC
CDR3: CSARFPSGGDRNEQFF

length: 15
D: -
J: TRBJ1-2
V: TRBV25-1
size: -
DNA: TGTGCCAGCAGTGCCCACTCCGACGGCAACTATGGCTACACCTTC
CDR3: CASSAHSDGNYGYTF

length: 14
D: -
J: TRBJ1-5
V: TRBV7-2
size: few
DNA: TGTGCCAGCAGCTACGACAGTAGCAATCAGCCCCAGCATTTT
CDR3: CASSYDSSNQPQHF

length: 15
D: -
J: TRBJ1-6
V: TRBV11-2
size: -
DNA: TGTGCCAGCAGCTTAGTGGCGGCAGGAAATTCACCCCTCCACTTT
CDR3: CASSLVAAGNSPLHF

length: 18
D: -
J: TRBJ2-2
V: TRBV4-1
size: few
DNA: TGCGCCAGCAGCCAAGTTCCCCCCGGGACTCGGAACACCGGGGAGCTGTTTTTT
CDR3: CASSQVPPGTRNTGELFF

length: 15
D: -
J: TRBJ1-5
V: TRBV4-1
size: -
DNA: TGCGCCAGCAGCCAAGATCAGAGGGTTGTGCAGCCCCAGCATTTT
CDR3: CASSQDQRVVQPQHF

length: 21
D: -
J: TRBJ2-1
V: TRBV11-1
size: many
DNA: TGTGCCAGCAGCTTAGAAGCTGGCCCGGGACTGGACTACGACTCCTACAATGAGCAGTTCTTC
CDR3: CASSLEAGPGLDYDSYNEQFF

length: 17
D: TRBD2
J: TRBJ2-1
V: TRBV2
size: -
DNA: TGTGCCAGCAGTGTATTGCGTAGCGGGCTGTTCTACAATGAGCAGTTCTTC
CDR3: CASSVLRSGLFYNEQFF

length: 15
D: -
J: TRBJ1-6
V: TRBV2
size: many
DNA: TGTGCCAGCACACCGAGCGGGAACTATAATTCACCCCTCCACTTT
CDR3: CASTPSGNYNSPLHF